Only one count was recorded for the clone carrying this TCR beta chain. Its specificity is unknown. This sample was included in a study of CD8+ T cells in alopecia areata. V was shortened by 6 bases and J by 8 bases, with 13 bases between the two germline ends. The V gene's germline CDR1 is MNHNS and CDR2 SASEGT. CDR3 length equals 12 residues. The sample's treatment: oral pan-JAK inhibitor, 5-10 mg twice daily. Sampling of alopecia areata patients yielded lesional scalp punch biopsies as well as peripheral blood. PBMCs provided sorted CD4+ and CD8+ T cells. Notes on the study in general: When scalp samples are sequenced, resident alphabeta T cells of normal skin are also captured. Researchers reported that TCR sharing among patients proved less clear than in mice, possibly HLA-linked.

cDNA serving as the sequencing template came from extracted, reverse transcribed RNA. The assay was immunoSEQ multiplex PCR, and TCRdb's table has in-frame clones only and misses some. The sample includes approximately 210,000 clones, 60% of them seen just once. Sample: CD4+ T cells sorted from blood, taken at week 4, from a patient treated with tofacitinib. The J gene is TRBJ1-2, the V gene TRBV6-1; no reliable D call. The TCR comes from a human donor with alopecia areata. CDR3 residues: CASRVHMEGYTF. Here the CDR3 DNA reads TGTGCCAGCAGGGTCCATATGGAAGGCTACACCTTC.